A selection of T cell receptor beta chains follows, all from one sample in a study of cytomegalovirus exposure and HLA in healthy donors. Here immunoSEQ multiplex PCR was the method, and the copy in TCRdb shows in-frame clones only, minus some. The sample carries approximately 180,000 clones, roughly 80% recorded once. Sequencing was performed on PBMCs. The receptors were gathered from a woman aged 50 to 65 in good health and CMV-seropositive. CDR3s include the opening cysteine and the closing phenylalanine or tryptophan. The D gene is left open where the match is weak. The size of a clone is reported for some rows only, either as once, few or many, or as a class for expanded clones.

. TRBJ2-7 TRBV2 TRBD1 TGTGCCAGCAGTGAAGGGACAGGCTCCTACGAGCAGTACTTC CASSEGTGSYEQYF
once TRBJ1-1 TRBV4-1 TRBD1 TGCGCCAGCAGCCAAGATGGGGGGACAGGGGGCACTGAAGCTTTCTTT CASSQDGGTGGTEAFF
. TRBJ2-2 TRBV2 TRBD1 TGTGCCAGCAGTGAAACAGGGGGCATCGGGGAGCTGTTTTTT CASSETGGIGELFF
. TRBJ2-1 TRBV19 . TGTGCCAGTAGTCGGTTAGAAGGGGGGGGCAATGAGCAGTTCTTC CASSRLEGGGNEQFF
. TRBJ2-3 TRBV13 TRBD2 TGTGCCAGCAGCTTAGCGGGGGGGACAGATACGCAGTATTTT CASSLAGGTDTQYF
. TRBJ2-4 TRBV19 TRBD2 TGTGCCAGTAGTGCCCAGGGAGGGAACGCCAAAAACATTCAGTACTTC CASSAQGGNAKNIQYF
. TRBJ2-6 TRBV23-1 . TGCGCCAGCAGTCAACAGGGGACTGGGGCCAACGTCCTGACTTTC CASSQQGTGANVLTF
. TRBJ2-7 TRBV2 TRBD2 TGTGCCAGCACGGGGGGGTCCTACGAGCAGTACTTC CASTGGSYEQYF
. TRBJ1-5 TRBV6-5 TRBD1 TGTGCCAGCAGTACAGGGGGCAAAGCGGGGCAGCCCCAGCATTTT CASSTGGKAGQPQHF
. TRBJ2-5 TRBV20-1 . TGCAGTGCTAGTGAGGAGACCCAGTACTTC CSASEETQYF
. TRBJ1-3 TRBV19 TRBD1 TGTGCCAGTAGCAAATTATCGGGACAGGGGGCCCGAAACACCATATATTTT CASSKLSGQGARNTIYF
. TRBJ1-5 TRBV15 . TGTGCCACCAGCAGAGATAAGTCAGGCGGGTATCAGCCCCAGCATTTT CATSRDKSGGYQPQHF
. TRBJ1-3 TRBV13 . TGTGCCAGCAGCTTGCAGGGCCGGAACACCATATATTTT CASSLQGRNTIYF
. TRBJ1-2 TRBV5-1 TRBD1 TGCGCCAGCAGCTTGGTGGACAGGGATGGCTACACCTTC CASSLVDRDGYTF
. TRBJ2-7 TRBV1 . TGCACCAGCAGCCAAGTTTGGTCTAGCGGGGGGGCCTACGAGCAGTACTTC CTSSQVWSSGGAYEQYF
. TRBJ2-5 TRBV20-1 . TGCAGTGCTAGACTCGAGACCCAGTACTTC CSARLETQYF
once TRBJ1-2 TRBV5-6 . TGTGCCAGCAGCTTGGTTAGGGGCAGCTATGGCTACACCTTC CASSLVRGSYGYTF
few TRBJ2-7 TRBV5-6 TRBD1 TGTGCCAGCAGCTTGGGGACAGGGACCTACGAGCAGTACTTC CASSLGTGTYEQYF
. TRBJ2-7 TRBV9 . TGTGCCAGCAGCGTTGCAGCCTCGGGGGAGCAGTACTTC CASSVAASGEQYF
. TRBJ2-1 TRBV10-3 TRBD1 TGTGCCATCAAAGGGGCCTCCCCCGGGCAGGGGGAAAATGAGCAGTTCTTC CAIKGASPGQGENEQFF
. TRBJ2-5 TRBV2 TRBD2 TGTGCCAGCAGTGCCCTAGCGGGGGGCTTAGAGACCCAGTACTTC CASSALAGGLETQYF
. TRBJ2-1 TRBV6-5 . TGTGCCAGCAAAAGGGAGAGCTCCTACAATGAGCAGTTCTTC CASKRESSYNEQFF
. TRBJ1-5 TRBV9 . TGTGCCAGCAGCGTTACGGGAAGAGGTCAGCCCCAGCATTTT CASSVTGRGQPQHF
. TRBJ1-6 TRBV7-9 . TGTGCCAGCAGCTTAGATGAGGATTCACCCCTCCACTTT CASSLDEDSPLHF
. TRBJ1-1 TRBV6-5 TRBD1 TGTGCCAGCAGTAGGACAGGGGATCGTAGGACTGAAGCTTTCTTT CASSRTGDRRTEAFF
. TRBJ1-1 TRBV5-1 . TGCGCCAGCAGCGGGGGGTCGTTCAACACTGAAGCTTTCTTT CASSGGSFNTEAFF
. TRBJ2-1 TRBV10-3 . TGTGCCATCGTCGGGGATCTCTACAATGAGCAGTTCTTC CAIVGDLYNEQFF
. TRBJ2-7 TRBV2 TRBD2 TGTGCCAGCAGTGAGGGGACTAGCGGGGAAATTTACGAGCAGTACTTC CASSEGTSGEIYEQYF
. TRBJ2-7 TRBV5-5 TRBD1 TGTGCCAGCAGCCACAGACAGGGTTTAGGCGAGCAGTACTTC CASSHRQGLGEQYF
. TRBJ2-2 TRBV7-3 . TGTGCCAGCAGCTCCCCACAGGGGAACACCGGGGAGCTGTTTTTT CASSSPQGNTGELFF
. TRBJ2-6 TRBV4-1 . TGCGCCAGCAGCTTACCAGGGTTAGGGGCCAACGTCCTGACTTTC CASSLPGLGANVLTF
once TRBJ2-7 TRBV7-2 TRBD1 TGTGCCAGCAGCTTAACCCACAGGGGGCTCTACGAGCAGTACTTC CASSLTHRGLYEQYF
. TRBJ2-1 TRBV5-1 TRBD1 TGCGCCAGCAGCTTGGCCCGGACAGGGGGCTACAATGAGCAGTTCTTC CASSLARTGGYNEQFF
. TRBJ2-1 TRBV13 . TGTGCCAGCAGCTTACGAGGGAATGAGCAGTTCTTC CASSLRGNEQFF
. TRBJ2-3 TRBV5-1 . TGCGCCAGCAGCTTGAGGGGAACGCGTGTTTGGGGGGCAGATACGCAGTATTTT CASSLRGTRVWGADTQYF
. TRBJ2-1 TRBV4-2 . TGTGCCAGCAGCCAAGGCCGCGCTAGCGATTTGTACAATGAGCAGTTCTTC CASSQGRASDLYNEQFF
. TRBJ1-2 TRBV27 TRBD1 TGTGCCAGCAGTTTAGAGACAGGGGGAGGCTACACCTTC CASSLETGGGYTF
. TRBJ2-1 TRBV15 TRBD1 TGTGCCACCAGCAGGGGACAGGGGGGCGGTGAGCAGTTCTTC CATSRGQGGGEQFF
. TRBJ2-5 TRBV7-2 TRBD2 TGTGCCAGCAGCTTACAGCGGGGGGGCGTCGAGACCCAGTACTTC CASSLQRGGVETQYF
. TRBJ1-1 TRBV15 . TGTGCCACCAGCAGAGATACCGGGAGGGCTGAAGCTTTCTTT CATSRDTGRAEAFF
. TRBJ2-7 TRBV6-6 TRBD2 TGTGCCAGCAGGGTTGGGACTAGCCGCACCTACGAGCAGTACTTC CASRVGTSRTYEQYF
. TRBJ2-7 TRBV19 TRBD2 TGTGCCAGTAGTAAGGGGGCTGGCGGGGGGGCCGCCTACGAGCAGTACTTC CASSKGAGGGAAYEQYF
. TRBJ2-7 TRBV6-1 TRBD1 TGTGCCAGCAGTGAGACAACAGGGGGCTACGAGCAGTACTTC CASSETTGGYEQYF
. TRBJ2-1 TRBV5-1 . TGCGCCAGCAGCTGGGGGGACTTCCCCGGCGGGAATGAGCAGTTCTTC CASSWGDFPGGNEQFF
. TRBJ1-1 TRBV9 . TGTGCCAGCAGCGTAAGTTCGGAGTTGGTTGAGGCTTTCTTT CASSVSSELVEAFF
. TRBJ2-2 TRBV2 TRBD2 TGTGCCAGCAGACTAGCGGGGGGAAGCACCGGGGAGCTGTTTTTT CASRLAGGSTGELFF
. TRBJ1-1 TRBV5-4 . TGTGCCAGCAGCCCTCAGGGCTCTGAAGCTTTCTTT CASSPQGSEAFF
. TRBJ2-7 TRBV6-5 . TGTGCCAGCAGGTTCTCAGCGGGTGAGCAGTACTTC CASRFSAGEQYF
. TRBJ1-4 TRBV7-9 TRBD1 TGTGCCAGCAGCAGACGGGACAGGGTAAAATGGGATGGCGAAAAACTGTTTTTT CASSRRDRVKWDGEKLFF
. TRBJ1-2 TRBV27 . TGTGCCAGCAGTTTACGACAGAACTATGGCTACACCTTC CASSLRQNYGYTF
. TRBJ2-1 TRBV15 TRBD1 TGTGCCACCAGCGTCCCCGACAGGGGGCCGGACAATGAGCAGTTCTTC CATSVPDRGPDNEQFF
. TRBJ1-1 TRBV19 . TGTGCCAGTAGTGCCTCCCCGGGTAGCATGAACACTGAAGCTTTCTTT CASSASPGSMNTEAFF
. TRBJ2-5 TRBV2 . TGTGCCAGCACTGGGGCAGAGACCCAGTACTTC CASTGAETQYF